The subject of this entry is one T cell receptor (beta chain). The antigen remains unidentified. The treatment: over 15 received Ad26.COV2.S at low or high dose, single or two shots; a few received placebo; per-sample allocation not given. Repertoires come from day 63 after the first vaccine or placebo injection. These data are taken from a study of Ad26.COV2.S vaccination and SARS-CoV-2 variants. Whole-study context: Among those in the COV1001 Ad26.COV2.S trial arm was the donor. Each vaccinee took Ad26.COV2.S intramuscularly, once or twice 56 days apart.

Whole-study findings and limits: Measures of TCR breadth and depth may have fallen short of total T cell responses. Relative to placebo recipients, vaccine recipients exhibited elevated spike-specific TCR breadth.

Only in-frame clones appear in the TCRdb table, and some are missing; sequencing was by immunoSEQ multiplex PCR. The sample records some 250,000 clones, approximately 90% being singletons. The starting material was peripheral blood, obtained in a trial of Ad26.COV2.S vaccine versus placebo. This TCR came from a person aged 18-65 years who received the Ad26.COV2.S COVID-19 vaccine or a placebo.

The CDR3 coding sequence is TGTGCCAGTAGTACGACAGGGGAGGGGAGTCTCCAGTACTTC. Protein product: CASSTTGEGSLQYF. This rearrangement joins TRBV19 to TRBJ2-5; D perhaps matches TRBD1 (8 bases). V was cut by 4 bases and J by 10 bases, with 19 bases left in between. In germline, CDR1 is LNHDA, CDR2 SQIVND (reference sequence). The CDR3 is 14 amino acids.